This section outlines one TCR beta chain sequence together with its context. Seattle patient enrollment occurred during active infection, with longitudinal follow-up thereafter. Only in-frame clones appear in the TCRdb table, and some are missing; sequencing was by immunoSEQ multiplex PCR. The table has roughly 38,000 clones, about three quarters seen once. This sample was taken from a study of blood T cell repertoires in COVID-19. V shed 0 bases and J 6 bases; nucleotides not matched to a gene: 6. CDR1 and CDR2 from the germline V gene are MNHNS and SASEGT. This CDR3 is 16 amino acids long. The sequence derives from a man in his 70s with COVID-19, enrolled during active disease. The V call is TRBV6-1, the J call TRBJ2-7, with TRBD2 identical over 12 bases. What was sequenced was peripheral blood. CDR3 sequence: CASSEAGLAGIGEQYF. The CDR3 DNA reads TGTGCCAGCAGTGAAGCCGGACTAGCGGGGATCGGCGAGCAGTACTTC.